The entry that follows covers one TCR beta chain sequence. Its specificity is unknown. TCRdb keeps only in-frame clones here, not all; method: immunoSEQ multiplex PCR. Of approximately 56,000 clones in the sample, about 61% are singletons; the top ten hold 4% to 5.5%. Time point denoted: week 47, end of study. Each vaccine dose was 300 ug of mutant IDH1 20-mer peptide, with topical imiquimod. During weeks 1, 3, 5, 7, 11, 15, 19 and 23, patients received eight vaccinations. The data were taken from a study of a mutant IDH1 vaccine in newly diagnosed glioma. The wider study: Vaccines began 4-6 weeks after radiotherapy alone, or with temozolomide cycles. Those enrolled had earlier been treated with radiotherapy, temozolomide, or both, mostly both. Points from the study as a whole: Patients mounted vaccine-induced immune responses in approximately 94% of cases.

V lost 0 bases to trimming and J lost 4 bases, with 10 bases between them. The CDR3 runs to 14 residues. Looked up from germline, CDR1 is SGHNT and CDR2 is YYREEE (reference sequence). The material was peripheral blood mononuclear cells (PBMCs), obtained from a glioma patient whose treatment included an IDH1 peptide vaccine. The rearrangement uses TRBV5-4 and TRBJ1-1; no firm D call. The clonotype was recovered from a middle-aged man with glioma. Some clones in this sample may be carry-over from other donors' samples. The CDR3, as DNA: TGTGCCAGCAGCTTGGGCAGGAAAGGCACTGAAGCTTTCTTT. Translating gives CASSLGRKGTEAFF.